These 16 T cell receptor beta chains were all obtained from the same sample, sequenced in a study of human T cells and chemical hapten exposure. Time point specified: patch test 1, 2 weeks after DPC sensitization. Described treatment: therapeutic diphenylcyclopropenone sensitization with weekly scalp DPC. TCRdb re-derived calls from the RACE reads in MiXCR, one entry per CDR3 protein. This sample carries 180,000 or so distinct CDR3 sequences, around 13% of them seen once, and the ten largest clones take about 1.8%. Sample: whole blood, taken in connection with sensitization to the hapten diphenylcyclopropenone (DPC). Receptors were obtained from a woman in her twenties or thirties with alopecia areata. Some clones in this sample may be carry-over from other donors' samples.

This clonotype has only a few counts. This chain links TRBV3-1 with TRBJ2-1; D is unresolved. The CDR3 has 12 residues. Deletions cut 1 base from V and 3 bases from J, with 1 base between. The germline gives CDR1 LGHDT, CDR2 YNNKEL (reference sequence). This CDR3 is CASSQGYNEQFF. The CDR3, as DNA: TGTGCCAGCAGCCAAGGCTACAATGAGCAGTTCTTC.

The genes are TRBV28 and TRBJ2-1, with D possibly being TRBD1 (6 bases). This CDR3 is built from 15 residues. CDR1 is MDHEN and CDR2 is SYDVKM in the germline V gene. The V end was cut by 2 bases, the J end by 5 bases, with 13 bases between. Written as DNA, the CDR3 is TGTGCCAGCAGTTTACTCACAGGGCTGGACAATGAGCAGTTCTTC. Its protein is CASSLLTGLDNEQFF.

The rearrangement uses TRBV20-1 and TRBJ1-1; D is unresolved. CDR1 is DFQATT and CDR2 is SNEGSKA in the germline V gene (reference sequence). The CDR3 spans 16 residues. V gave up 3 bases and J gave up 1 base, with 18 bases separating them. The DNA of the CDR3 is TGCAGTGCTAGCTCCCTTTTAAGGACGGCGAACACTGAAGCTTTCTTT. This gives the protein CSASSLLRTANTEAFF.

The rearrangement links TRBV29-1 to TRBJ2-1; no clear D gene. CDR1 and CDR2 (germline): SQVTM, ANQGSEA. V dropped 2 bases and J dropped 4 bases, with 9 bases sitting between them. The CDR3 contains 13 residues. CDR3 coding DNA: TGCAGCGTTGAAAGAACCTCGTACAATGAGCAGTTCTTC. This codes for CSVERTSYNEQFF.

This rearrangement joins TRBV5-1 to TRBJ2-1; TRBD2 agrees at 11 bases. Trimming took 0 bases from V and 10 from J; bases not matched to a gene: 12. CDR1 SGHRS and CDR2 YFSETQ come from the germline V gene. This CDR3 has 17 amino acids. In nucleotides, the CDR3 is TGCGCCAGCAGCTTGGTAAAGACTAGCGGGGAAGATGGGGAGCAGTTCTTC. Residues: CASSLVKTSGEDGEQFF.

This clonotype was detected a few times. The chain employs TRBV28 and TRBJ1-4; perhaps TRBD1 as D (5 bases). V shed 7 bases and J shed 7 bases, with 19 bases lying between them. The CDR3 extends over 15 amino acids. Germline V lookup: CDR1 MDHEN, CDR2 SYDVKM. CDR3 sequence reads: CASTSVEGKAEKLFF. CDR3 in DNA: TGTGCCAGCACCTCTGTGGAGGGGAAGGCTGAAAAACTGTTTTTT.

This clonotype was detected a few times. This rearrangement joins TRBV4-3 to TRBJ2-1; the D call may be TRBD1 or TRBD2 (5 bases each). CDR1 and CDR2 (germline): LGHNA, YSLEER. V lost 1 base to trimming and J lost 0 bases, with 13 bases between them. CDR3 length: 17 residues. As DNA, the CDR3 is TGCGCCAGCAGCCAAGGCTTTGTGGGGGACTCCTACAATGAGCAGTTCTTC. Protein: CASSQGFVGDSYNEQFF.

V and J are TRBV7-9 and TRBJ1-3; D is undetermined. Germline loops: CDR1 SEHNR, CDR2 FQNEAQ (reference sequence). The CDR3 sequence is 15 residues long. The V end lost 6 bases, the J end lost 7 bases, and 19 bases lay between the germline ends. For the CDR3, the DNA is TGTGCCAGCAGTTCTGGAACGGCAGGAGTTAACACCATATATTTT. The encoded protein is CASSSGTAGVNTIYF.

This clonotype was detected only a few times. The chain couples TRBV18 to TRBJ2-2; the D gene is possibly TRBD1 (6 bases). This CDR3 is built from 15 residues. In germline, CDR1 is KGHSH, CDR2 LQKENI. Trimming removed 1 base from V and 2 bases from J, with 8 bases in between. This CDR3 reads CASSPLQGNTGELFF. DNA for the CDR3: TGTGCCAGCTCACCACTACAGGGAAACACCGGGGAGCTGTTTTTT.

The chain couples TRBV12-3 or TRBV12-4 to TRBJ1-2; no clear D gene. V lost 3 bases, J lost 4 bases, and 12 bases lay in between. The CDR3 length is 14 residues. The CDR3 DNA reads TGTGCCAGCAGTTTTAACAGATTCTCCTATGGCTACACCTTC. This encodes CASSFNRFSYGYTF.

This chain connects TRBV27 to TRBJ2-5; perhaps TRBD2 as D (6 bases). The CDR3 length is 14 residues. V was pared by 10 bases and J by 4 bases, with 19 bases between. Germline V gene lookup returns CDR1 MNHEY and CDR2 SMNVEV (reference sequence). The DNA for the CDR3 is TGTGCCACCTCAGCAGCGGGCTCCAGAGAGACCCAGTACTTC. It translates to CATSAAGSRETQYF.

This chain links TRBV5-5 with TRBJ2-5, with 8 bases that match TRBD1. Germline CDR1 reads SGHKS; CDR2 reads YYEKEE (reference sequence). Unmatched junction bases numbered 12, after V lost 0 bases and J lost 5 bases. The CDR3 contains 17 residues. In DNA form, the CDR3 reads TGTGCCAGCAGCTTGGACAGGGGGTATTCCGACGGGGAGACCCAGTACTTC. Protein product: CASSLDRGYSDGETQYF.

The gene calls are TRBV30 and TRBJ1-5; a possible D gene is TRBD1 (5 bases). With 0 bases removed from V and 2 bases from J, the gap between germline ends came to 11 bases. CDR1 GTSNPN and CDR2 SVGIG come from the germline V gene (reference sequence). This CDR3 is built from 15 residues. In nucleotides, the CDR3 is TGTGCCTGGAGTGTGGGGGGTGTAGGCAATCAGCCCCAGCATTTT. Protein product: CAWSVGGVGNQPQHF.

The gene calls are TRBV14 and TRBJ1-1; 8 bases line up with TRBD1. CDR1 and CDR2 (germline): SGHDN, FVKESK. Trimming removed 4 bases from V and 5 bases from J; junction bases left unmatched: 9. The CDR3 contains 15 residues. DNA of the CDR3: TGTGCCAGCAGCCCCTACGGACAGGGTGGGACTGAAGCTTTCTTT. Encoded protein: CASSPYGQGGTEAFF.

The chain is built from TRBV3-1 and TRBJ2-7, with D hard to call. Germline lookup yields CDR1 LGHDT and CDR2 YNNKEL (reference sequence). V was pared by 4 bases and J by 6 bases, with 13 bases between. The CDR3 covers 13 residues. The CDR3 protein is CASSPTGKGEQYF. CDR3 DNA sequence: TGTGCCAGCAGCCCGACTGGAAAGGGCGAGCAGTACTTC.

The chain joins TRBV11-2 to TRBJ2-2; 8 bases agree with TRBD2. The ends lost 5 bases at V and 4 bases at J; junction bases unmatched: 12. CDR1 is SGHAT and CDR2 is FQNNGV in the germline V gene. This CDR3 is built from 17 residues. The CDR3 nucleotides are TGTGCCAGCAGCCCTAGAATGGCGGGGGGACTCACCGGGGAGCTGTTTTTT. Residues: CASSPRMAGGLTGELFF.